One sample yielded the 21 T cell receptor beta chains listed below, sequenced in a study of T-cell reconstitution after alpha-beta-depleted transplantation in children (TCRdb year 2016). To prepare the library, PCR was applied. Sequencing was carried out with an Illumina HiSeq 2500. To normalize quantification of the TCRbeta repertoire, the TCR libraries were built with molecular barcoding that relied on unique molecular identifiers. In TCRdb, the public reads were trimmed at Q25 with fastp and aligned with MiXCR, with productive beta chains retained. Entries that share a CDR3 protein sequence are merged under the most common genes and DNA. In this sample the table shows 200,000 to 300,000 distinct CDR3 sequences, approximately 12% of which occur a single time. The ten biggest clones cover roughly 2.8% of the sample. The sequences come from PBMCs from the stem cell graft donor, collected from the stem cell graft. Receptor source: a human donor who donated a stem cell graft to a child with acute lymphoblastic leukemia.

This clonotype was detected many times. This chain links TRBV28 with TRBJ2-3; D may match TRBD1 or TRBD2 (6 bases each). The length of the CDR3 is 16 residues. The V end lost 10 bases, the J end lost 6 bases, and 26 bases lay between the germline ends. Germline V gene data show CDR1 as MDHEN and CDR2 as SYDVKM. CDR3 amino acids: CAIEPWRGQGVDTQYF. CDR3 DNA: TGTGCCATCGAACCCTGGCGGGGACAAGGTGTTGATACGCAGTATTTT.

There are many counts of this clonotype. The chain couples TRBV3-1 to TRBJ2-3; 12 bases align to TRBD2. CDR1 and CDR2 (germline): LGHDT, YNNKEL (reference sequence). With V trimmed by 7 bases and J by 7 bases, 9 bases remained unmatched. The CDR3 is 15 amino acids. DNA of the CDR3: TGTGCCAGCACCCGATCTAGCGGGGGGGCCCATACGCAGTATTTT. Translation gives CASTRSSGGAHTQYF.

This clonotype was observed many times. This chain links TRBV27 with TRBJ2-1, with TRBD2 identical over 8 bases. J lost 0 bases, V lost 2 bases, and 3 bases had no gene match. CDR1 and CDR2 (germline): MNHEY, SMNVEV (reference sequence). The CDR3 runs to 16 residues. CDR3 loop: CASSLAGRASYNEQFF. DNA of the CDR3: TGTGCCAGCAGTTTAGCCGGGAGGGCCTCCTACAATGAGCAGTTCTTC.

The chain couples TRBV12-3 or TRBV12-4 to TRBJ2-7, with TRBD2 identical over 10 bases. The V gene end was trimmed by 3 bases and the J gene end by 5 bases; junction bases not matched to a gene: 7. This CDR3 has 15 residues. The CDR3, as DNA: TGTGCCAGCAGTTTTGGTTTGCTAGCGGGAGACGAGCAGTACTTC. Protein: CASSFGLLAGDEQYF.

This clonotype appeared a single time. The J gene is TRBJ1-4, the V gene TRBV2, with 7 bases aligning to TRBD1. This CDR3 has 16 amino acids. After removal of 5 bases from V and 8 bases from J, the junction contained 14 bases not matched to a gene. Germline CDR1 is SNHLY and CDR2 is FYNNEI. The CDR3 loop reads CASSQRQGRFAEKLFF. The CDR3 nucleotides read TGTGCCAGCAGTCAACGACAGGGACGATTCGCGGAAAAACTGTTTTTT.

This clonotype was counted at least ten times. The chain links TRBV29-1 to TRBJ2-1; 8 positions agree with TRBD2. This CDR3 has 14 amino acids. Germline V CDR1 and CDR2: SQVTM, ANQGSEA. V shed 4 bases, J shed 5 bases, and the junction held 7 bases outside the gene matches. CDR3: CSVGLAGRNNEQFF. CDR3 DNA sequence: TGCAGCGTTGGGCTAGCGGGCCGAAACAATGAGCAGTTCTTC.

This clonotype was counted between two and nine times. The CDR3 loop is CASSSANPGQGYEQYF. CDR3 bases: TGCGCCAGCAGCTCGGCTAATCCGGGACAGGGTTACGAGCAGTACTTC. This rearrangement joins TRBV5-1 to TRBJ2-7; 9 bases align to TRBD1. V shed 3 bases and J 4 bases; nucleotides not matched to a gene: 11. Germline loops: CDR1 SGHRS, CDR2 YFSETQ. The CDR3 spans 16 residues.

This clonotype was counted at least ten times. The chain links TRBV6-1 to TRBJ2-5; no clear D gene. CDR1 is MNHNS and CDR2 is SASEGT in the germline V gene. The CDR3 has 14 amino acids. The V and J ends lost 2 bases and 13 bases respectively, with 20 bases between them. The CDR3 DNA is TGTGCCAGCAGTGAAATTCGATCCGGTGAAACGATGTACTTC. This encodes CASSEIRSGETMYF.

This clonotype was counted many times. The CDR3 nucleotides are TGTGCCAGCAGCCCTCCGAATGAAAAACTGTTTTTT. It translates to CASSPPNEKLFF. The gene calls are TRBV3-1 and TRBJ1-4; no clear D gene. Germline assignment: CDR1 LGHDT and CDR2 YNNKEL (reference sequence). This CDR3 is 12 amino acids long. V lost 4 bases and J 5 bases, leaving 5 bases between the germline ends. Full variable domain (outside the CDR3, taken from reference TRBV3-1 and TRBJ1-4): DTAVSQTPKYLVTQMGNDKSIKCEQNLGHDTMYWYKQDSKKFLKIMFSYNNKELIINETVPNRFSPKSPDKAHLNLHINSLELGDSAVYFCASSPPNEKLFFGSGTQLSVL.

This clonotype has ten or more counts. CDR3 in amino acids: CSVPDGLSTDTQYF. CDR3 coding DNA: TGCAGCGTACCGGACGGCCTAAGCACAGATACGCAGTATTTT. V gene TRBV29-1 combines with J gene TRBJ2-3; no firm D call. The CDR3 loop spans 14 amino acids. The V gene lost 6 bases and the J gene lost 0 bases, with 13 bases spanning the gap. Germline values: CDR1 SQVTM, CDR2 ANQGSEA.

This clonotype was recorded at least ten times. The CDR3 spells CASSLGVQGFNEQYF. CDR3 sequence (DNA): TGCGCCAGCAGCTTGGGGGTACAGGGGTTCAACGAGCAGTACTTC. This rearrangement joins TRBV5-1 to TRBJ2-7; TRBD1 matches at 7 bases. The J segment lost 5 bases and the V segment lost 0 bases, leaving 8 bases of the junction unmatched. The CDR3 is made up of 15 amino acids. From germline, CDR1 is SGHRS and CDR2 YFSETQ.

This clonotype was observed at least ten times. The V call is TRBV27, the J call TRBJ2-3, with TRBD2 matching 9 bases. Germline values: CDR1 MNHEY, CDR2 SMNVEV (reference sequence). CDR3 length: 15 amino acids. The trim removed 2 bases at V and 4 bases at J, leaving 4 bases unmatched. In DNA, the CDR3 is TGTGCCAGCAGTTTAGCGGGGGGGCACCCAGATACGCAGTATTTT. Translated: CASSLAGGHPDTQYF.

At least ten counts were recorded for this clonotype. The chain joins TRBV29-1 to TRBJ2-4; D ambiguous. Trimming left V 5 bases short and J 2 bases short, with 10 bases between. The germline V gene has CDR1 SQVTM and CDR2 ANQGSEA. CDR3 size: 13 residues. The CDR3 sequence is CSVSMRSKNIQYF. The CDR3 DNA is TGCAGCGTTTCAATGAGGTCCAAAAACATTCAGTACTTC.

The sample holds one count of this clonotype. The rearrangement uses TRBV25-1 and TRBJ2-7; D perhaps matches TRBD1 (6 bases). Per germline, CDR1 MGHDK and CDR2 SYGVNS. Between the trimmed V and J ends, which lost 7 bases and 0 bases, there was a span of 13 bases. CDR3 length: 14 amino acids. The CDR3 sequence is CASTDSRFSYEQYF. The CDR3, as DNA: TGTGCCAGCACGGACAGCCGCTTCTCCTACGAGCAGTACTTC.

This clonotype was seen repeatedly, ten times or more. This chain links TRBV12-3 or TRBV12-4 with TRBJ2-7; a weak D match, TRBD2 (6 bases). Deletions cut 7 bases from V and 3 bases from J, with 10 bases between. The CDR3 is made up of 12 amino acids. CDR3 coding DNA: TGTGCCAGCACCAAGGAGGGCTACGAGCAGTACTTC. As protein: CASTKEGYEQYF.

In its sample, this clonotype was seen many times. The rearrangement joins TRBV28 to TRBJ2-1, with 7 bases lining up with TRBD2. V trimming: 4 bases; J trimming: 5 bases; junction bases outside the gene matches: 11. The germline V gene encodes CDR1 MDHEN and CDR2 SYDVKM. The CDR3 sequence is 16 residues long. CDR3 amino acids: CASSWRGGRGHNEQFF. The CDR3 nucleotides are TGTGCCAGCAGTTGGAGGGGCGGGAGAGGCCACAATGAGCAGTTCTTC. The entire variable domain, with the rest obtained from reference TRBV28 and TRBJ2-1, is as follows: DVKVTQSSRYLVKRTGEKVFLECVQDMDHENMFWYRQDPGLGLRLIYFSYDVKMKEKGDIPEGYSVSREKKERFSLILESASTNQTSMYLCASSWRGGRGHNEQFFGPGTRLTVL.

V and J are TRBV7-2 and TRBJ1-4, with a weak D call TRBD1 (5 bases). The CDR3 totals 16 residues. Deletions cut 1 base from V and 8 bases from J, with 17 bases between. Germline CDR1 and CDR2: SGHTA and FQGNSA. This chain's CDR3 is CASSLVWAGGLEKLFF. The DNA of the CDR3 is TGTGCCAGCAGCTTAGTTTGGGCGGGGGGGTTGGAAAAACTGTTTTTT.

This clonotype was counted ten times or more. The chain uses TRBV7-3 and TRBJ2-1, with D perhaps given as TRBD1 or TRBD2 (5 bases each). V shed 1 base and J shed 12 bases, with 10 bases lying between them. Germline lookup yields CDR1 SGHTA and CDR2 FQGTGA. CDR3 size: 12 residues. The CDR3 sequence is CASSLSGGSQFF. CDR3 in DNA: TGTGCCAGCAGCTTAAGTGGGGGATCGCAGTTCTTC.

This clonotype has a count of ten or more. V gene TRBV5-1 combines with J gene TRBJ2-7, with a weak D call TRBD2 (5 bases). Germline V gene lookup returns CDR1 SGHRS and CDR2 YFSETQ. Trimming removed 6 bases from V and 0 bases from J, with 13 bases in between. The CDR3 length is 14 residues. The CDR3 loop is CASITWEPSYEQYF. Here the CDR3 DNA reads TGCGCCAGCATAACTTGGGAGCCCTCCTACGAGCAGTACTTC.

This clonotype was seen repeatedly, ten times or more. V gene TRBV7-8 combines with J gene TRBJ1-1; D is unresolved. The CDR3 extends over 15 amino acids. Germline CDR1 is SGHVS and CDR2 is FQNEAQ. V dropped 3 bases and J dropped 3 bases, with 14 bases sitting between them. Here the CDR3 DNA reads TGTGCCAGCAGCTTGACCCTTGGGGAGGACACTGAAGCTTTCTTT. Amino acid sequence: CASSLTLGEDTEAFF.

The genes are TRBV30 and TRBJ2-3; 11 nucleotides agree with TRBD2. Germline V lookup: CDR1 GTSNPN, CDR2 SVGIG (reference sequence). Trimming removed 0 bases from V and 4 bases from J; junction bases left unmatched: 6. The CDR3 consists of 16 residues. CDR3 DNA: TGTGCCTGGAGTGTTCTAGCGGGGGGTATCGCAGATACGCAGTATTTT. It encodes CAWSVLAGGIADTQYF.